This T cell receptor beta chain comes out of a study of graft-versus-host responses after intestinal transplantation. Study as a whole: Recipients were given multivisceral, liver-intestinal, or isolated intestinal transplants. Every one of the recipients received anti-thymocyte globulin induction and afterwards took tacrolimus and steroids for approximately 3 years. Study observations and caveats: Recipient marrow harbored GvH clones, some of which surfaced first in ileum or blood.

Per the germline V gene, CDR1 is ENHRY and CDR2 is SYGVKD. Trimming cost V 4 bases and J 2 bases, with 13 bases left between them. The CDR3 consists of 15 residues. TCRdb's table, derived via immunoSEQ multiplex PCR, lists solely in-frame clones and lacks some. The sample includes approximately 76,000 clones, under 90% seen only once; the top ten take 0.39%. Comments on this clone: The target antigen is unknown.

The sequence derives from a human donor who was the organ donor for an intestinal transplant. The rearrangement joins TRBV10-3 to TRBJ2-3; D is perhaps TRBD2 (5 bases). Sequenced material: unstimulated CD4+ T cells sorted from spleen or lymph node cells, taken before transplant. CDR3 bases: TGTGCCATCAGTGCGGCGGGCACCCCCACAGATACGCAGTATTTT. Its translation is CAISAAGTPTDTQYF.